The subject of this entry is one TCR beta chain. Amplification used 60 Vbeta primers and 13 Jbeta primers. Using immunoSEQ multiplex PCR, the repertoire was profiled, and TCRdb retains in-frame clones only, with some absent. This sample carries approximately 150,000 clones, roughly three quarters of them seen once, and the ten largest clones take around 3%. Healthy bone marrow donors formed the donor group. The data were obtained in a study of cytomegalovirus exposure and HLA in healthy donors. CDR1 is ENHRY and CDR2 is SYGVKD in the germline V gene. There are 15 residues in the CDR3. V was clipped by 2 bases and J by 4 bases, with 14 bases between them.

The sample comprised PBMCs. This chain connects TRBV10-3 to TRBJ1-2; tentatively, D is TRBD1 (6 bases). The sequence was obtained from a male donor in good health and CMV-seronegative. DNA for the CDR3: TGTGCCATCAGTGAGGTGGGGGCGTCGGTCTATGGCTACACCTTC. Translation: CAISEVGASVYGYTF.